This TCR beta chain was sequenced in a study of T cells in Graves' hyperthyroidism and ophthalmopathy. V was shortened by 4 bases and J by 3 bases, with 13 bases between the two germline ends. In germline, CDR1 is SGHTA, CDR2 FQGNSA. The CDR3 extends over 14 amino acids. The investigators amplified TCR beta CDR3 regions from RNA transcripts. TCR CDR3 underwent first-round RT-PCR with the HTBI primer set. TCRdb processed the multiplex PCR reads anew with MiXCR; each CDR3 protein has one entry. The sample contains nearly 250,000 distinct CDR3 sequences, almost 25% of which appear only once. This clonotype was sampled from a woman in her thirties or forties with Graves' ophthalmopathy. What was sequenced was blood. The rearrangement uses TRBV7-2 and TRBJ2-7; D is possibly TRBD2 (6 bases). The CDR3, as DNA: TGTGCCAGCAGCTCACCGGGAGAAAACTACGAGCAGTACTTC. It specifies CASSSPGENYEQYF. Together with reference TRBV7-2 and TRBJ2-7, the CDR3 gives the full variable domain: GAGVSQSPSNKVTEKGKDVELRCDPISGHTALYWYRQSLGQGLEFLIYFQGNSAPDKSGLPSDRFSAERTGGSVSTLTIQRTQQEDSAVYLCASSSPGENYEQYFGPGTRLTVT.